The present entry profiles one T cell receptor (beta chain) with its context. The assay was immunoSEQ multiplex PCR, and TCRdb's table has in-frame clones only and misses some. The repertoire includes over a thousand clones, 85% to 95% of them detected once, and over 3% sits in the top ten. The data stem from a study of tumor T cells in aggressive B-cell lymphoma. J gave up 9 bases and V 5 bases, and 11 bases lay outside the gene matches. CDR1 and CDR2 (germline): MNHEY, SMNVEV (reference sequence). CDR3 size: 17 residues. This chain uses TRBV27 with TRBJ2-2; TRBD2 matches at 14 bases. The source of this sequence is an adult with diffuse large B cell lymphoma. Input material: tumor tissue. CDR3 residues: CASSPKGLAGGARELFF. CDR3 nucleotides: TGTGCCAGCAGTCCTAAAGGACTAGCGGGGGGTGCCCGGGAGCTGTTTTTT.